These 5 T cell receptor beta chains were sequenced from one sample in a study of shared clonotypes between healthy human individuals. Produced via immunoSEQ multiplex PCR; TCRdb's table is partial and in-frame only. The sample lists about 1 million clones, under 80% seen once, with roughly 1.4% in the top ten. Sequencing was done on a sample of memory CD4+ T cells sorted from blood. Subset indicated: CD45RA-negative fraction. The receptors were sampled from a man between 18 and 35 years old in good health.

The chain carries TRBV7-9 and TRBJ2-7; D ambiguous. V lost 4 bases, J lost 5 bases, and 6 bases lay in between. The CDR3 loop spans 11 amino acids. The germline CDR1 and CDR2 sequences are SEHNR and FQNEAQ (reference sequence). The CDR3 loop reads CASSSRHEQYF. CDR3 DNA sequence: TGTGCCAGCAGCTCCCGACACGAGCAGTACTTC.

The V and J genes are TRBV18 and TRBJ2-7; 15 nucleotides match TRBD2. This CDR3 has 20 residues. Germline V gene lookup returns CDR1 KGHSH and CDR2 LQKENI. V gave up 0 bases and J gave up 1 base; unmatched junction bases: 10. Written as DNA, the CDR3 is TGTGCCAGCTCACCACCGCTTGGGGGGACTAGCGGGAGGTGGTCCTACGAGCAGTACTTC. It codes for CASSPPLGGTSGRWSYEQYF.

To note about this clone: Other DNA sequences in the sample encode the same CDR3. This chain joins TRBV11-2 and TRBJ2-5; TRBD2 agrees at 9 bases. V lost 1 base and J lost 5; bases outside the gene matches: 8. Germline CDR1 SGHAT, CDR2 FQNNGV. The CDR3 is 16 residues long. The CDR3: CASSLGERGARETQYF. The CDR3 DNA sequence: TGTGCCAGCAGCTTAGGCGAGCGGGGGGCCAGGGAGACCCAGTACTTC.

The V call is TRBV4-1, the J call TRBJ2-7, with 7 bases that match TRBD2. Per the germline V gene, CDR1 is MGHRA and CDR2 is YSYEKL. The J segment lost 7 bases and the V segment lost 1 base, leaving 10 bases of the junction unmatched. The CDR3 sequence is 15 residues long. CDR3 sequence reads: CASSQVAGAQTEQYF. As DNA, the CDR3 is TGCGCCAGCAGCCAAGTGGCGGGAGCCCAGACGGAGCAGTACTTC.

The rearrangement uses TRBV19 and TRBJ1-6; D is unresolved. V was clipped by 3 bases and J by 8 bases, with 14 bases between them. Germline V gene sequence: CDR1 LNHDA, CDR2 SQIVND (reference sequence). This CDR3 contains 15 residues. This CDR3 reads CASSIPGIGDSPLHF. CDR3 nucleotide sequence: TGTGCCAGTAGTATCCCCGGGATTGGGGATTCACCCCTCCACTTT.